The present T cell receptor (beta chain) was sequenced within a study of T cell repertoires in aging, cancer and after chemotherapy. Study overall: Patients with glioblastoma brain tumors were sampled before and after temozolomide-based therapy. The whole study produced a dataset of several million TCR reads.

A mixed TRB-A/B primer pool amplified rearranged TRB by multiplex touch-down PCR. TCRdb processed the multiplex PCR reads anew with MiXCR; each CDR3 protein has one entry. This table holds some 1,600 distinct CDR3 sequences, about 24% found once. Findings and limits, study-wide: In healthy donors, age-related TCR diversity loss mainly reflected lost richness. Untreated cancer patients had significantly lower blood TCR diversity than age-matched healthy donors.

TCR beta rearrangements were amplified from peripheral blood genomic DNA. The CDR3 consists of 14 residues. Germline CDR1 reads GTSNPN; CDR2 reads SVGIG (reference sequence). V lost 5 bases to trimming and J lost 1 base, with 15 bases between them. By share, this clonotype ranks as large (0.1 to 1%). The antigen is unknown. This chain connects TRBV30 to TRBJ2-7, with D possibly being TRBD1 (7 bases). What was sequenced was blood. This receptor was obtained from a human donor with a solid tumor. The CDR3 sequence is CAWDWRDSSYEQYF. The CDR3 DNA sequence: TGTGCCTGGGACTGGCGGGACAGTTCCTACGAGCAGTACTTC.